This T cell receptor beta chain was identified during a study of T cells in Graves' hyperthyroidism and ophthalmopathy. Study results and caveats: A 13 V-J model separated ophthalmopathy from stable hyperthyroidism. Most clonotypes that expanded in the thyroid above 0.001 also showed up in blood.

V was shortened by 0 bases and J by 2 bases, with 4 bases between the two germline ends. This CDR3 is built from 13 residues. Germline CDR1 reads MNHEY; CDR2 reads SVGAGI. This clonotype occurred many times. Antigen unknown. The authors took PBMCs from 10 ml fresh peripheral blood. Using RNA transcripts as the source, TCR beta CDR3 regions were amplified. HTBI primers drove first-round RT-PCR of the TCR CDR3. TCRdb redid the calling of the multiplex PCR reads with MiXCR, one entry per CDR3 protein. The sample carries a few hundred thousand distinct CDR3 sequences, about 18% recorded once. Sequencing input: blood. The sequence came from a young woman with Graves' hyperthyroidism. J is TRBJ1-2 and V is TRBV6-5; D not certain. The CDR3 sequence: CASSYSFNYGYTF. CDR3 in DNA: TGTGCCAGCAGTTACTCCTTCAACTATGGCTACACCTTC.